The 10 T cell receptor beta chains below come from one sample, sequenced in a study of blood T cell repertoires in COVID-19. TCRdb's copy holds only in-frame clones and misses some; the assay was immunoSEQ multiplex PCR. The sample lists around 230,000 clones; 70% to 90% were seen once. Sample: peripheral blood. These receptors came from a woman aged 70-85 years with active or convalescent COVID-19.

Points on this clone: The same CDR3 is also encoded by other DNA sequences in this sample. V gene TRBV12-3 or TRBV12-4 combines with J gene TRBJ2-7; maybe TRBD2 (5 bases). V lost 3 bases and J lost 1, with 7 bases in between. CDR3 length: 13 amino acids. The CDR3 loop reads CASSLGGSYEQYF. CDR3 DNA sequence: TGTGCCAGCAGTTTGGGCGGGTCCTACGAGCAGTACTTC.

This chain joins TRBV6-5 and TRBJ2-1; TRBD2 matches 9 bases. This CDR3 contains 15 residues. Per the germline V gene, CDR1 is MNHEY and CDR2 is SVGAGI. Germline trimming cut 6 bases from V and 9 bases from J; bases unmatched to any gene: 12. The CDR3 DNA follows: TGTGCCAGCAGAGGCAGCGGGAGGCCCCTATCTGAGCAGTTCTTC. This sequence encodes CASRGSGRPLSEQFF.

CDR3 loop: CASSPTGEDYGYTF. The CDR3 DNA follows: TGCGCCAGCAGCCCTACAGGGGAAGACTATGGCTACACCTTC. V gene TRBV5-1 combines with J gene TRBJ1-2; 7 bases are shared with TRBD1. Germline values: CDR1 SGHRS, CDR2 YFSETQ. The length of the CDR3 is 14 residues. With 4 bases clipped from V and 3 bases from J, the junction kept 6 bases outside the gene matches.

This clone has at least ten counts. The chain combines TRBV5-6 with TRBJ2-1; D is unclear. CDR3 length: 15 amino acids. Germline values: CDR1 SGHDT, CDR2 YYEEEE. V lost 5 bases and J lost 0, with 12 bases in between. CDR3 in amino acids: CASSSYGFSYNEQFF. Here the CDR3 DNA reads TGTGCCAGCAGTTCCTACGGGTTCTCCTACAATGAGCAGTTCTTC.

The chain employs TRBV6-5 and TRBJ2-4; 7 bases align to TRBD2. Trimming removed 6 bases from V and 13 bases from J; junction bases left unmatched: 18. This CDR3 region has 15 residues. The germline CDR1 and CDR2 sequences are MNHEY and SVGAGI. The CDR3 spells CASSSLGLPTHPQYF. In nucleotides, the CDR3 is TGTGCCAGCAGCAGCCTGGGACTACCCACCCATCCCCAGTACTTC.

V and J are TRBV6-2 or TRBV6-3 and TRBJ1-1; the D is unclear. This CDR3 has 13 residues. Looked up from germline, CDR1 is MNHEY and CDR2 is SVGEGT. The V end lost 5 bases, the J end lost 0 bases, and 7 bases lay between the germline ends. CDR3: CASSGSMNTEAFF. The CDR3 nucleotides read TGTGCCAGCAGTGGCTCGATGAACACTGAAGCTTTCTTT.

V gene TRBV3-1 (or the pseudogene TRBV3-2) combines with J gene TRBJ2-1; 10 bases agree with TRBD2. The CDR3 totals 17 residues. The V gene's germline CDR1 is LGHDT and CDR2 YNNKEL (reference sequence). V shed 4 bases and J 0 bases; nucleotides not matched to a gene: 6. The CDR3 spells CASSPTSGVSSYNEQFF. The CDR3 DNA follows: TGTGCCAGCAGCCCCACTAGCGGGGTAAGCTCCTACAATGAGCAGTTCTTC.

This clone was seen a handful of times. Other nucleotide sequences from this sample produce the same CDR3. The V and J genes are TRBV7-9 and TRBJ2-7; the match to TRBD1 covers 7 bases. The CDR3 consists of 14 residues. V shed 1 base and J 5 bases; nucleotides not matched to a gene: 5. Germline values: CDR1 SEHNR, CDR2 FQNEAQ (reference sequence). CDR3 nucleotides: TGTGCCAGCAGCTTAGTACAGGGGATCCACGAGCAGTACTTC. Protein: CASSLVQGIHEQYF. The whole variable domain, remainder taken from reference TRBV7-9 and TRBJ2-7, is DTGVSQNPRHKITKRGQNVTFRCDPISEHNRLYWYRQTLGQGPEFLTYFQNEAQLEKSRLLSDRFSAERPKGSFSTLEIQRTEQGDSAMYLCASSLVQGIHEQYFGPGTRLTVT.

The chain links TRBV9 to TRBJ2-7, with 7 bases aligning to TRBD1. Germline V lookup: CDR1 SGDLS, CDR2 YYNGEE. Losses at the gene ends were 0 bases for V and 2 bases for J; bases not matched to a gene: 8. This CDR3 spans 16 amino acids. The CDR3 DNA sequence: TGTGCCAGCAGCGTAGGGATGGGAGACAGGGCCTACGAGCAGTACTTC. This translates into CASSVGMGDRAYEQYF.

The chain joins TRBV2 to TRBJ1-1, with 7 bases aligning to TRBD1. The CDR3 consists of 13 residues. With 6 bases clipped from V and 10 bases from J, the junction kept 11 bases outside the gene matches. Germline V gene lookup returns CDR1 SNHLY and CDR2 FYNNEI. The CDR3 loop reads CASRGDSGGRAFF. The CDR3 nucleotides are TGTGCCAGCAGAGGGGACAGCGGGGGACGAGCTTTCTTT.